The 6 T cell receptor beta chains below all came from one sample that was sequenced in a study of blood T cells in healthy people across ages. A sample-barcoded 5' primer and a J-beta primer mix were used in a second PCR of about 7 to 12 cycles. TCRdb processed the 5' RACE reads anew with MiXCR; each CDR3 protein has one entry. The sample lists hundreds of thousands of distinct CDR3 sequences; 24% were seen once. This same sample was also part of a study on T cells of mothers and their children.

Sequenced: blood. Receptor source: a boy aged 10-17 years in good health.

In its sample, this clonotype was seen a few times. The chain joins TRBV7-8 to TRBJ1-6, with D tentatively TRBD1 (5 bases). Per the germline V gene, CDR1 is SGHVS and CDR2 is FQNEAQ. The CDR3 length is 14 residues. V was pared by 1 base and J by 6 bases, with 7 bases between. CDR3 in amino acids: CASSLGGGNSPLHF. The CDR3, as DNA: TGTGCCAGCAGCTTAGGTGGGGGTAATTCACCCCTCCACTTT. Full variable domain (remainder filled in from reference TRBV7-8 and TRBJ1-6): GAGVSQSPRYKVAKRGQDVALRCDPISGHVSLFWYQQALGQGPEFLTYFQNEAQLDKSGLPSDRFFAERPEGSVSTLKIQRTQQEDSAVYLCASSLGGGNSPLHFGNGTRLTVT.

This clonotype was found a few times. The chain recombines TRBV7-8 with TRBJ2-2, with D perhaps TRBD2 (5 bases). The CDR3 totals 17 residues. Germline CDR1 SGHVS, CDR2 FQNEAQ. V was shortened by 5 bases and J by 2 bases, with 18 bases between the two germline ends. This CDR3 is CASSGEGVAINTGELFF. CDR3 coding DNA: TGTGCCAGCAGCGGAGAGGGTGTGGCGATTAACACCGGGGAGCTGTTTTTT.

The sample holds a few counts of this clonotype. The chain uses TRBV20-1 and TRBJ1-2, with D possibly being TRBD1 (5 bases). The CDR3 runs to 13 residues. V was cut by 3 bases and J by 3 bases, with 11 bases left in between. Germline V gene data show CDR1 as DFQATT and CDR2 as SNEGSKA (reference sequence). The CDR3 DNA sequence: TGCAGTGCTAGGAGCGCAGGGTACTATGGCTACACCTTC. It is translated as CSARSAGYYGYTF.

The J gene is TRBJ1-3, the V gene TRBV20-1; 8 positions agree with TRBD1. Trimming at V came to 3 bases and at J to 7 bases, leaving 5 bases not matched to a gene. CDR1 DFQATT and CDR2 SNEGSKA come from the germline V gene (reference sequence). The length of the CDR3 is 13 residues. CDR3 DNA: TGCAGTGCTAGCCCACAGGGGGACAACACCATATATTTT. It is translated as CSASPQGDNTIYF.

This clonotype came up a few times. The V and J genes are TRBV11-2 and TRBJ2-5, with 9 positions matching TRBD1. The better agreement between TRBJ2-1 and the DNA end casts doubt on the J call. The CDR3 is 16 amino acids. Germline V gene sequence: CDR1 SGHAT, CDR2 FQNNGV. The CDR3 DNA sequence: TGTGCCAGCAGCTTAGGTCAGGGGACAGGGTACAATGAGCAGTTCTTC. Translation gives CASSLGQGTGYNEQFF.

The rearrangement links TRBV4-2 to TRBJ2-1, with 8 bases identical to TRBD2. J lost 3 bases, V lost 0 bases, and 4 bases had no gene match. The CDR3 sequence is 16 residues long. The germline V gene encodes CDR1 LGHNA and CDR2 YNFKEQ. CDR3 in DNA: TGTGCCAGCAGCCAAGATTGGCTAGCGGGCTACAATGAGCAGTTCTTC. It encodes CASSQDWLAGYNEQFF.